These T cell receptor beta chains were read from a single sample in a study of blood T cell repertoires in COVID-19. Data came from immunoSEQ multiplex PCR; TCRdb stores just in-frame clones and leaves some out. The sample yields about 200,000 clones, around 87% seen once. The sequencing input was PBMCs or T cells enriched from blood (not recorded which). These receptors were collected from a woman aged 30 to 39 who had recovered from COVID-19. CDR3s include the opening cysteine and the closing phenylalanine or tryptophan. D genes are given only for firm matches.

v_call,j_call,d_call,cdr3_aa
TRBV7-3,TRBJ2-1,.,CASSFEPGTGYNEQFF
TRBV6-5,TRBJ2-1,.,CASSYPEDEQFF
TRBV7-7,TRBJ2-1,TRBD1,CASSQRRTGTYNEQFF
TRBV7-9,TRBJ1-3,.,CASSTIGLFSGNTIYF
TRBV2,TRBJ1-4,.,CASTTLRGGEKLFF
TRBV5-1,TRBJ2-3,TRBD2,CASSPPLAEGGTDTQYF
TRBV4-2,TRBJ1-5,.,CASSQEDSSNQPQHF
TRBV27,TRBJ2-7,.,CASSLKGGAYEQYF
TRBV6-2/TRBV6-3,TRBJ1-1,TRBD1,CASSSPDRVRNTEAFF
TRBV5-1,TRBJ1-6,.,CASSPRTVNSPLHF
TRBV6-6,TRBJ2-1,TRBD2,CASSPLRAGVTYNEQFF
TRBV19,TRBJ2-3,TRBD2,CASTGTSFADTQYF
TRBV4-2,TRBJ2-1,TRBD2,CASSQDSSGGPNEQFF
TRBV30,TRBJ2-7,TRBD2,CARGSPSGGVNYEQYF
TRBV19,TRBJ1-2,.,CASSIRSRIDNYGYTF
TRBV30,TRBJ1-1,.,CAWSVPREDEAFF
TRBV7-2,TRBJ2-3,.,CASSLGLGTDTQYF
TRBV27,TRBJ1-5,.,CASSLGGSDQPQHF
TRBV5-6,TRBJ1-6,.,CASSTDWNSPLHF
TRBV2,TRBJ2-7,TRBD1,CASIGTGVSWQYF
TRBV4-3,TRBJ1-5,.,CASSQGPVLTAHQPQHF
TRBV6-2/TRBV6-3,TRBJ2-3,TRBD2,CASSYGLLAGGQDTQYF
TRBV7-2,TRBJ1-1,.,CASSFGRGSNTEAFF
TRBV7-3,TRBJ1-1,TRBD1,CASSLWGTVATGNTEAFF
TRBV11-3,TRBJ2-1,TRBD2,CASSLEHSGRIYEQFF
TRBV5-4,TRBJ2-1,TRBD2,CASSGGTSGYNEQFF
TRBV9,TRBJ2-2,TRBD2,CASSFSGSNTGELFF
TRBV3-1/TRBV3-2,TRBJ1-5,.,CASSLLNQPQHF
TRBV7-2,TRBJ2-1,TRBD2,CASSLSHGLAGGHNEQFF
TRBV12-3/TRBV12-4,TRBJ2-5,.,CASSLGHAETQYF
TRBV11-2,TRBJ2-7,TRBD1,CASSLGTGDSYEQYF
TRBV5-5,TRBJ1-1,.,CASSLGVTEAFF
TRBV11-2,TRBJ2-7,.,CASSKGTHGYEQYF
TRBV2,TRBJ1-5,TRBD1,CASQDRGSQPQHF
TRBV19,TRBJ1-2,.,CASSIDDRPSNDYGYTF
TRBV20-1,TRBJ1-2,TRBD1,CSAPDRAGYTF
TRBV27,TRBJ1-1,.,CASSLSLEGLNTEAFF
TRBV7-3,TRBJ2-7,TRBD2,CALPPPTSARYEQYF
TRBV7-7,TRBJ2-2,TRBD1,CASSKQGIDTGELFF
TRBV11-3,TRBJ1-2,.,CASSLDAGGDGYTF
TRBV7-3,TRBJ2-2,.,CASSGNAGELFF
TRBV6-5,TRBJ2-7,TRBD1,CASRTYRGAYEQYF
TRBV7-6,TRBJ2-1,TRBD2,CASSFASGSNEQFF
TRBV18,TRBJ1-2,TRBD1,CASSPGQGESYGYTF
TRBV7-2,TRBJ1-2,TRBD1,CASSLAPGTASYGYTF
TRBV19,TRBJ2-2,TRBD2,CASSILAGNPANTGELFF
TRBV7-9,TRBJ1-4,.,CASSLIPLNEKLFF
TRBV11-3,TRBJ2-3,TRBD2,CASSLDPNSLAESTDTQYF
TRBV12-3/TRBV12-4,TRBJ1-5,TRBD1,CASRTGSNQPQHF